What follows is one T cell receptor beta chain and its context. In the original processing: Reference gene primer amplification in the assay estimated nucleated cell counts. Measured with immunoSEQ multiplex PCR; TCRdb has only the in-frame clones, and not every one. V and J calls and clone size are those listed in that table; D and trimming were worked out from the DNA. Among around 300,000 clones listed, approximately 88% were seen once. Seattle researchers signed up patients amid active infection and tracked them longitudinally. This specimen comes from a study of blood T cell repertoires in COVID-19. Study background: The United States, Italy and Spain provided the acute and convalescent COVID-19 samples. PBMCs, B-cell-depleted T cells, or T cells provided the cDNA or gDNA that made up the material.

Germline-derived CDR1 and CDR2 are SQVTM and ANQGSEA. The CDR3 is made up of 12 amino acids. Trimming took off 4 bases at V and 5 bases at J, with 11 bases between the two ends. Source material: peripheral blood. The clonotype originates from a woman aged 25 to 39 with COVID-19, enrolled during active disease. V is TRBV29-1 and J is TRBJ2-5, with a tentative D call TRBD1 (5 bases). Here the CDR3 DNA reads TGCAGCGTTGGTTCCTCAGGGGAGACCCAGTACTTC. Translated: CSVGSSGETQYF. The full variable domain, in which reference TRBV29-1 and TRBJ2-5 provide the parts outside the CDR3, is SAVISQKPSRDICQRGTSLTIQCQVDSQVTMMFWYRQQPGQSLTLIATANQGSEATYESGFVIDKFPISRPNLTFSTLTVSNMSPEDSSIYLCSVGSSGETQYFGPGTRLLVL.